Sequencing of this T cell receptor beta chain was carried out in a study of cytomegalovirus exposure and HLA in healthy donors. This PCR relied on a set of 60 Vbeta primers and 13 Jbeta primers. Here immunoSEQ multiplex PCR was the method, and the copy in TCRdb shows in-frame clones only, minus some. The table has 150,000 to 200,000 clones, more than 70% seen once. CDR1 and CDR2 (germline): MNHEY, SMNVEV (reference sequence). V was shortened by 1 base and J by 7 bases, with 8 bases between the two germline ends. The CDR3 contains 13 residues. This chain uses TRBV27 with TRBJ2-1; D not certain. Material: PBMCs. This sequence originates from a middle-aged woman in good health and CMV-seronegative. The CDR3 sequence: CASSLFGGNEQFF. The DNA of the CDR3 is TGTGCCAGCAGTTTATTTGGCGGTAATGAGCAGTTCTTC.